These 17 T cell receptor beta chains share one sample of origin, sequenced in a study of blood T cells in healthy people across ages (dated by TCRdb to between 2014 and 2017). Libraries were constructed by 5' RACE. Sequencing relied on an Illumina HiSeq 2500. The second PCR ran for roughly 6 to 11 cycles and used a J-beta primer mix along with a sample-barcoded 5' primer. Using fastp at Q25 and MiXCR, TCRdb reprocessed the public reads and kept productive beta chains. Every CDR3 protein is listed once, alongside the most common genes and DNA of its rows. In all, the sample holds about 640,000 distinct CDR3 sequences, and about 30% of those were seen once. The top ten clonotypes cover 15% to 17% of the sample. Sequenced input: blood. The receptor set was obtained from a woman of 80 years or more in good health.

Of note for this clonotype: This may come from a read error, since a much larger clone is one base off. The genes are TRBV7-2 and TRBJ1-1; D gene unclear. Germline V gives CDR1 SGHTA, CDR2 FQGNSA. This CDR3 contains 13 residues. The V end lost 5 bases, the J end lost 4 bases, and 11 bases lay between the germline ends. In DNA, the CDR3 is TGTGCCAGCAGCATTCGGGCGGGCACTGAAGCTTTCTTT. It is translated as CASSIRAGTEAFF.

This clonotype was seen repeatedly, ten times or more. In DNA, the CDR3 is TGCAGTGCTAGAGTGGTGACTTTCCAAGAGACCCAGTACTTC. Residues: CSARVVTFQETQYF. The J gene is TRBJ2-5, the V gene TRBV20-1; no clear D. Germline CDR1 and CDR2: DFQATT and SNEGSKA (reference sequence). With 1 base removed from V and 1 base from J, the gap between germline ends came to 10 bases. The CDR3 loop spans 14 amino acids.

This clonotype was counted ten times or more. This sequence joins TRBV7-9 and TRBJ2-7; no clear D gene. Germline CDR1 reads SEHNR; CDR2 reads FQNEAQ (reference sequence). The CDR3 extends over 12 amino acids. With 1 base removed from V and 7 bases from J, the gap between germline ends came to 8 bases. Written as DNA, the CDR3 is TGTGCCAGCAGCTTAGACTCCTGGGAGCAGTACTTC. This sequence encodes CASSLDSWEQYF.

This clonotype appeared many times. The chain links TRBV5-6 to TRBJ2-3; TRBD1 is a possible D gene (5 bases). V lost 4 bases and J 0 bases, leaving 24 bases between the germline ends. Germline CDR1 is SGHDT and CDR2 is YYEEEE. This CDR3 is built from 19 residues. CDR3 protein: CASSHWRIGAFSSTDTQYF. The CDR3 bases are TGTGCCAGCAGCCACTGGCGCATTGGGGCCTTTTCTAGCACAGATACGCAGTATTTT. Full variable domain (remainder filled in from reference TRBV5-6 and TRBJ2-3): DAGVTQSPTHLIKTRGQQVTLRCSPKSGHDTVSWYQQALGQGPQFIFQYYEEEERQRGNFPDRFSGHQFPNYSSELNVNALLLGDSALYLCASSHWRIGAFSSTDTQYFGPGTRLTVL.

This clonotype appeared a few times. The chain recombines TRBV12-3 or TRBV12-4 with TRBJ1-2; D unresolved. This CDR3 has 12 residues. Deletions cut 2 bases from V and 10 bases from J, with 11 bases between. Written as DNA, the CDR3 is TGTGCCAGCAGTTTACGGACGAGTGACTACACCTTC. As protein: CASSLRTSDYTF.

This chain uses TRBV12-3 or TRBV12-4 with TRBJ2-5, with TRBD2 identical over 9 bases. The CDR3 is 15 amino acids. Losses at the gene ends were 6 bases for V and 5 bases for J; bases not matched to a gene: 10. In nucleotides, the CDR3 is TGTGCCAGCAGAAGGCGGGGGGGAGGGAGGGAGACCCAGTACTTC. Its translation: CASRRRGGGRETQYF.

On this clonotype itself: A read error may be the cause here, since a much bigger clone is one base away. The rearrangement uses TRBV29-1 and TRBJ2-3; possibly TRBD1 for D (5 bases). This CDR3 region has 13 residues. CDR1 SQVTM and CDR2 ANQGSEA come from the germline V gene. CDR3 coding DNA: TGCGGCGTTGAACGGCCCCAGGGCGATACGCAGTATTTT. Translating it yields CGVERPQGDTQYF.

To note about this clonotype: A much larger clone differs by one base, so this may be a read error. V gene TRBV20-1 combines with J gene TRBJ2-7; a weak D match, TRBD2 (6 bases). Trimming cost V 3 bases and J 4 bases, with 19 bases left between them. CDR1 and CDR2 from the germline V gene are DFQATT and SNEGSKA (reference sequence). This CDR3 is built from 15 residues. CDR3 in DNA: TGCAGTGCTAGTAGACGGGACGGGGGACGGTACGAGCAGTACTTC. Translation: CSASRRDGGRYEQYF.

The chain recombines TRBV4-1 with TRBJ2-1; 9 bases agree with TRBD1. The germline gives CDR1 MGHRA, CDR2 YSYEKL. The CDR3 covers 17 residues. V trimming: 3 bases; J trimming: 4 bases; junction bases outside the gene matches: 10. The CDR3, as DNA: TGCGCCAGCAGCCAGAGGGGAGGGGGACAGGGTTACAATGAGCAGTTCTTC. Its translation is CASSQRGGGQGYNEQFF.

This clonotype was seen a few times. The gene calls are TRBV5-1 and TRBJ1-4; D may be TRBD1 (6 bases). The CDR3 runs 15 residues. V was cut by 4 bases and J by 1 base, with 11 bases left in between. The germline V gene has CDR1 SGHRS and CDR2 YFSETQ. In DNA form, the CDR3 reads TGCGCCAGCAGCCAATCACAGGGAACTAATGAAAAACTGTTTTTT. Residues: CASSQSQGTNEKLFF.

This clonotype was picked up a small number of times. CDR3: CASSYIPGPTGNQPQHF. CDR3 nucleotides: TGTGCCAGCAGTTACATTCCAGGGCCCACTGGCAATCAGCCCCAGCATTTT. The J gene is TRBJ1-5, the V gene TRBV6-2 or TRBV6-3, with a tentative D call TRBD1 (5 bases). CDR1 is MNHEY, CDR2 SVGEGT, per germline. V lost 2 bases and J lost 2, with 16 bases in between. CDR3 length equals 17 residues.

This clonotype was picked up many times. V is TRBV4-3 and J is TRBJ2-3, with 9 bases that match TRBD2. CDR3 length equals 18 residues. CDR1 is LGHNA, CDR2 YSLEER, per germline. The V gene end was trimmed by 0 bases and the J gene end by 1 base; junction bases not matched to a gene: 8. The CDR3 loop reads CASSQELGSGGRTDTQYF. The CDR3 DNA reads TGCGCCAGCAGCCAAGAATTGGGCAGCGGGGGGCGCACAGATACGCAGTATTTT.

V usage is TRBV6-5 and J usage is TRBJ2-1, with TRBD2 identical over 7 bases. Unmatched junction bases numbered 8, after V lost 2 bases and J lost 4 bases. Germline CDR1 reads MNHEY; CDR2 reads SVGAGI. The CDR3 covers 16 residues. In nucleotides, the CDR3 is TGTGCCAGCAGTTACCGTGGGCTAGCGGCTTACAATGAGCAGTTCTTC. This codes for CASSYRGLAAYNEQFF.

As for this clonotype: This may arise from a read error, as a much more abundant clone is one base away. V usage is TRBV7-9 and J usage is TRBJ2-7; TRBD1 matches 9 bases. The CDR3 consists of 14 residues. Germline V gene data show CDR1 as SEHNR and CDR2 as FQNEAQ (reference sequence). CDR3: CTSSEDRGGNEQYF. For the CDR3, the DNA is TGTACCAGCAGCGAGGACAGGGGTGGGAATGAGCAGTACTTC. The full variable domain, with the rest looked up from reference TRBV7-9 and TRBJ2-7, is DTGVSQNPRHKITKRGQNVTFRCDPISEHNRLYWYRQTLGQGPEFLTYFQNEAQLEKSRLLSDRFSAERPKGSFSTLEIQRTEQGDSAMYLCTSSEDRGGNEQYFGPGTRLTVT.

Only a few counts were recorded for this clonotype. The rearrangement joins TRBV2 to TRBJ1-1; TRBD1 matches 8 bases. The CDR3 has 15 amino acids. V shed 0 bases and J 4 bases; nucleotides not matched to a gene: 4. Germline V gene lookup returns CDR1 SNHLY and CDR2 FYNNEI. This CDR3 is CASSEAVTGGTEAFF. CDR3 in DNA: TGTGCCAGCAGTGAAGCGGTAACAGGGGGCACTGAAGCTTTCTTT.

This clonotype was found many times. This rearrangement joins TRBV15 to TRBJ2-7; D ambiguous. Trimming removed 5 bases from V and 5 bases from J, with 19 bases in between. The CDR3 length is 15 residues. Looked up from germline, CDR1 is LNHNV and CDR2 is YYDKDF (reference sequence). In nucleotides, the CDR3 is TGTGCCACCAGCTCCCTACGGAAAATGGGCGACGAGCAGTACTTC. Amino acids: CATSSLRKMGDEQYF.

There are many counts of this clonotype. CDR3 in amino acids: CATSSDLERNQPQHF. The CDR3 DNA follows: TGTGCCACCTCTTCGGACCTGGAGCGCAATCAGCCCCAGCATTTT. The rearrangement uses TRBV10-3 and TRBJ1-5, with unresolved D. The CDR3 is 15 amino acids. V dropped 10 bases and J dropped 2 bases, with 18 bases sitting between them. Germline V gene lookup returns CDR1 ENHRY and CDR2 SYGVKD.